The 29 T cell receptor beta chains given below trace back to one sample, sequenced in a study of shared T cell receptors in the human thymus. Measured with immunoSEQ multiplex PCR; TCRdb has only the in-frame clones, and not every one. The table includes hundreds of thousands of clones, around nine tenths detected once. These data also featured in a second study, about human thymus T cells.

Source material: thymocytes. Receptor source: a boy under two years old with a congenital heart defect.

The chain employs TRBV27 and TRBJ2-7; D is perhaps TRBD2 (5 bases). The CDR3 is 11 amino acids. Germline V gene sequence: CDR1 MNHEY, CDR2 SMNVEV (reference sequence). V was cut by 5 bases and J by 6 bases, with 8 bases left in between. The CDR3 sequence is CASSPGVEQYF. CDR3 nucleotides: TGTGCCAGCAGTCCCGGGGTCGAGCAGTACTTC.

V and J are TRBV6-6 and TRBJ2-7; 7 bases fit TRBD1. Germline values: CDR1 MNHNY, CDR2 SVGAGI (reference sequence). The V gene end was trimmed by 2 bases and the J gene end by 3 bases; junction bases not matched to a gene: 4. The CDR3 contains 14 residues. CDR3 nucleotides: TGTGCCAGCAGTTACACCGACAGGGACTACGAGCAGTACTTC. Protein product: CASSYTDRDYEQYF.

On this clone: Distinct nucleotide sequences in the sample also encode this CDR3. The chain uses TRBV27 and TRBJ2-2, with D perhaps TRBD2 (6 bases). Germline assignment: CDR1 MNHEY and CDR2 SMNVEV (reference sequence). V lost 5 bases and J 2 bases, leaving 12 bases between the germline ends. CDR3 length: 15 amino acids. DNA of the CDR3: TGTGCCAGCAGTCCCGGGACTGCTAACACCGGGGAGCTGTTTTTT. It is translated as CASSPGTANTGELFF.

The chain carries TRBV7-3 and TRBJ2-1; TRBD2 matches 8 bases. The germline gives CDR1 SGHTA, CDR2 FQGTGA. V lost 4 bases to trimming and J lost 9 bases; unmatched junction nucleotides: 5. The CDR3 consists of 13 residues. The CDR3 bases are TGTGCCAGCAGCTCCAGTAGCGGGGTTGAGCAGTTCTTC. This codes for CASSSSSGVEQFF.

The chain couples TRBV4-3 to TRBJ2-7; TRBD1 is a possible D gene (5 bases). The CDR3 spans 15 residues. Trimming pared 0 bases from V and 3 bases from J, leaving 12 bases between. CDR1 and CDR2 from the germline V gene are LGHNA and YSLEER. The CDR3 nucleotides are TGCGCCAGCAGCCAAGAAGGGGCAGGTCACTACGAGCAGTACTTC. It specifies CASSQEGAGHYEQYF.

The chain joins TRBV2 to TRBJ2-7; 7 bases align to TRBD2. CDR1 and CDR2 (germline): SNHLY, FYNNEI. The CDR3 contains 13 residues. V trimming: 8 bases; J trimming: 2 bases; junction bases outside the gene matches: 6. CDR3 loop: CASGGRGTYEQYF. The CDR3, as DNA: TGTGCCAGCGGAGGGAGGGGTACCTACGAGCAGTACTTC.

The chain carries TRBV15 and TRBJ2-3; 9 bases line up with TRBD2. From germline, CDR1 is LNHNV and CDR2 YYDKDF (reference sequence). Trimming at V came to 0 bases and at J to 6 bases, leaving 7 bases not matched to a gene. CDR3 length equals 16 residues. Here the CDR3 DNA reads TGTGCCACCAGCAGAGATCGCGGGAGGGCCAGGGATACGCAGTATTTT. Protein product: CATSRDRGRARDTQYF.

This rearrangement joins TRBV5-1 to TRBJ2-7; 7 bases are a match to TRBD1. This CDR3 contains 15 residues. Losses at the gene ends were 0 bases for V and 3 bases for J; bases not matched to a gene: 6. Germline CDR1 is SGHRS and CDR2 is YFSETQ. Written as DNA, the CDR3 is TGCGCCAGCAGCTTGGAGGAAGGGGGCTTCTACGAGCAGTACTTC. This gives the protein CASSLEEGGFYEQYF.

The gene calls are TRBV6-1 and TRBJ2-2; 8 nucleotides agree with TRBD1. V trimming: 3 bases; J trimming: 2 bases; junction bases outside the gene matches: 2. The CDR3 extends over 15 amino acids. Germline CDR1 is MNHNS and CDR2 is SASEGT. In DNA, the CDR3 is TGTGCCAGCAGTGACGACAGGGGAAACACCGGGGAGCTGTTTTTT. Amino acid sequence: CASSDDRGNTGELFF.

The chain is built from TRBV29-1 and TRBJ2-1, with TRBD2 identical over 15 bases. Germline-derived CDR1 and CDR2 are SQVTM and ANQGSEA. The CDR3 extends over 14 amino acids. J gave up 7 bases and V 6 bases, and 4 bases lay outside the gene matches. The CDR3 DNA follows: TGCAGCGTCTGGACTAGCGGGAGGGGTAATGAGCAGTTCTTC. Translating it yields CSVWTSGRGNEQFF.

The chain employs TRBV15 and TRBJ1-3; TRBD1 matches at 7 bases. Germline V gives CDR1 LNHNV, CDR2 YYDKDF (reference sequence). V gave up 0 bases and J gave up 2 bases; unmatched junction bases: 4. This CDR3 spans 16 amino acids. The CDR3 protein is CATSRDPDRAGNTIYF. The CDR3 DNA is TGTGCCACCAGCAGAGATCCCGACAGGGCTGGAAACACCATATATTTT. Complete variable domain (other parts from reference TRBV15 and TRBJ1-3): DAMVIQNPRYQVTQFGKPVTLSCSQTLNHNVMYWYQQKSSQAPKLLFHYYDKDFNNEADTPDNFQSRRPNTSFCFLDIRSPGLGDTAMYLCATSRDPDRAGNTIYFGEGSWLTVV.

The rearrangement links TRBV5-1 to TRBJ2-1, with D possibly matching TRBD1 (5 bases). Germline V gene data show CDR1 as SGHRS and CDR2 as YFSETQ. The CDR3 runs to 13 residues. Trimming left V 0 bases short and J 7 bases short, with 8 bases between. For the CDR3, the DNA is TGCGCCAGCAGCTTGGAGGCAGGGAATGAGCAGTTCTTC. Protein: CASSLEAGNEQFF.

This chain uses TRBV5-6 with TRBJ2-7; 7 bases agree with TRBD2. In germline, CDR1 is SGHDT, CDR2 YYEEEE. The CDR3 loop spans 15 amino acids. V was pared by 4 bases and J by 1 base, with 8 bases of the junction left unmatched. CDR3 in amino acids: CASSQIRAGSYEQYF. The CDR3 coding sequence is TGTGCCAGCAGCCAAATAAGAGCGGGATCCTACGAGCAGTACTTC.

The chain employs TRBV7-2 and TRBJ2-7; 10 nucleotides match TRBD2. CDR3 length: 18 residues. Trimming cost V 2 bases and J 3 bases; bases outside gene matches: 13. Germline lookup yields CDR1 SGHTA and CDR2 FQGNSA. The CDR3 loop is CASSLSGTSVDLFYEQYF. CDR3 sequence (DNA): TGTGCCAGCAGCTTAAGCGGGACTAGCGTGGATCTATTCTACGAGCAGTACTTC.

The rearrangement uses TRBV7-3 and TRBJ2-1; D not certain. Germline V gene sequence: CDR1 SGHTA, CDR2 FQGTGA. The length of the CDR3 is 16 residues. Deletions cut 2 bases from V and 4 bases from J, with 15 bases between. The chain's CDR3 is CASSLGDPGIYNEQFF. CDR3 sequence (DNA): TGTGCCAGCAGCTTAGGAGACCCCGGAATTTACAATGAGCAGTTCTTC.

This chain uses TRBV4-2 with TRBJ2-7; weak D call: TRBD1 (7 bases). The CDR3 covers 17 residues. Between the trimmed V and J ends, which lost 0 bases and 2 bases, there was a span of 17 bases. CDR1 is LGHNA, CDR2 YNFKEQ, per germline. CDR3 protein: CASSQDSGRDRTYEQYF. The CDR3 nucleotides read TGTGCCAGCAGCCAAGATTCGGGGCGGGACAGAACCTACGAGCAGTACTTC.

This sequence joins TRBV6-5 and TRBJ1-1, with D possibly TRBD1 on 6 matching bases. V was pared by 2 bases and J by 6 bases, with 10 bases between. Germline V lookup: CDR1 MNHEY, CDR2 SVGAGI. The CDR3 spans 13 residues. In DNA form, the CDR3 reads TGTGCCAGCAGTTACCCCACAGGGTCTGAAGCTTTCTTT. Residues: CASSYPTGSEAFF.

The chain recombines TRBV10-1 with TRBJ1-1; 12 bases line up with TRBD1. The J segment lost 2 bases and the V segment lost 4 bases, leaving 2 bases of the junction unmatched. This CDR3 contains 15 residues. Germline V gene lookup returns CDR1 WNHNN and CDR2 SYGVQD (reference sequence). CDR3 nucleotide sequence: TGCGCCAGCAGTGGGGGGACAGGGGGCAACACTGAAGCTTTCTTT. This codes for CASSGGTGGNTEAFF.

The chain couples TRBV5-4 to TRBJ2-3, with 8 bases that match TRBD2. CDR1 is SGHNT, CDR2 YYREEE, per germline (reference sequence). J was trimmed by 4 bases and V by 1 base; bases with no gene match: 5. The CDR3 is 15 residues long. The CDR3 bases are TGTGCCAGCAGCTTGAACCGGGAGGGCCCAGATACGCAGTATTTT. This encodes CASSLNREGPDTQYF.

On this clone itself: One end of the junction fails to match germline, which may point to a read error. The V call is TRBV11-2, the J call TRBJ2-7; TRBD1 matches 9 bases. The CDR3 loop spans 8 amino acids. In germline, CDR1 is SGHAT, CDR2 FQNNGV. The CDR3 bases are TGTGCCGGGGGACAGGGAAACTTC. The encoded protein is CAGGQGNF.

The chain recombines TRBV27 with TRBJ2-7; D possibly corresponds to TRBD2 (9 bases). The germline V gene has CDR1 MNHEY and CDR2 SMNVEV (reference sequence). The CDR3 is made up of 13 amino acids. V was clipped by 6 bases and J by 12 bases, with 21 bases between them. This CDR3 is CASSNRGQGLAYF. CDR3 DNA sequence: TGTGCCAGCAGCAACCGAGGACAGGGACTAGCGTACTTC.

This chain links TRBV11-3 with TRBJ2-7; TRBD1 matches 9 bases. Trimming took 5 bases from V and 7 from J; bases not matched to a gene: 6. This CDR3 spans 13 amino acids. Germline V CDR1 and CDR2: SGHNT, YENEEA. The CDR3, as DNA: TGTGCCAGCAGCCCGGGACAGGGTAAAGAGCAGTACTTC. Protein: CASSPGQGKEQYF.

The chain combines TRBV30 with TRBJ2-4; 9 nucleotides align to TRBD2. Germline CDR1 GTSNPN, CDR2 SVGIG (reference sequence). J was trimmed by 1 base and V by 0 bases; bases with no gene match: 4. This CDR3 comprises 16 residues. For the CDR3, the DNA is TGTGCCTGGAGTGTGGTAGCGGGGGACGCCAAAAACATTCAGTACTTC. Translation: CAWSVVAGDAKNIQYF. The whole variable domain, remainder taken from reference TRBV30 and TRBJ2-4, is SQTIHQWPATLVQPVGSPLSLECTVEGTSNPNLYWYRQAAGRGLQLLFYSVGIGQISSEVPQNLSASRPQDRQFILSSKKLLLSDSGFYLCAWSVVAGDAKNIQYFGAGTRLSVL.

V usage is TRBV14 and J usage is TRBJ2-7; a weak D match, TRBD1 (5 bases). V lost 3 bases and J 5 bases, leaving 11 bases between the germline ends. Germline CDR1 reads SGHDN; CDR2 reads FVKESK. This CDR3 is 13 amino acids long. The CDR3 region has the DNA TGTGCCAGCAGCCACAGGGCAACCCACGAGCAGTACTTC. Encoded protein: CASSHRATHEQYF.

V is TRBV19 and J is TRBJ2-7; 12 bases align to TRBD2. The CDR3 runs 15 residues. The ends lost 6 bases at V and 7 bases at J; junction bases unmatched: 10. Germline V CDR1 and CDR2: LNHDA, SQIVND (reference sequence). CDR3 in DNA: TGTGCCAGTAGAGGACTAGCGGGATCCCCCTTAGAGCAGTACTTC. Its translation: CASRGLAGSPLEQYF.

The rearrangement links TRBV27 to TRBJ2-3; D gene uncertain. Trimming took off 7 bases at V and 1 base at J, with 12 bases between the two ends. The CDR3 runs 14 residues. CDR1 MNHEY and CDR2 SMNVEV come from the germline V gene (reference sequence). DNA for the CDR3: TGTGCCAGCAAATGGGCCTTCCGCACAGATACGCAGTATTTT. Amino acids: CASKWAFRTDTQYF.

The chain employs TRBV5-6 and TRBJ2-7, with 9 bases that match TRBD2. The germline gives CDR1 SGHDT, CDR2 YYEEEE. The CDR3 spans 16 residues. With V trimmed by 4 bases and J by 7 bases, 15 bases remained unmatched. CDR3 DNA: TGTGCCAGCAGCCTGCCCCCGGCGGGAGGGGTCCGGGAGCAGTACTTC. Protein: CASSLPPAGGVREQYF.

This clone appeared a few times. The rearrangement links TRBV28 to TRBJ1-5, with 11 bases identical to TRBD1. After removal of 2 bases from V and 2 bases from J, the junction contained 5 bases not matched to a gene. The CDR3 has 17 residues. Germline V gene sequence: CDR1 MDHEN, CDR2 SYDVKM. The CDR3 DNA follows: TGTGCCAGCAGTTTACTGGACAGGGGGCAACGCAATCAGCCCCAGCATTTT. Translation gives CASSLLDRGQRNQPQHF.

This chain connects TRBV9 to TRBJ1-5; D might be TRBD1 (6 bases). Germline V CDR1 and CDR2: SGDLS, YYNGEE. The CDR3 runs to 14 residues. V gave up 4 bases and J gave up 4 bases, with 12 bases separating them. The CDR3 nucleotides read TGTGCCAGCAGCCAAGGGACACTTAATCAGCCCCAGCATTTT. This codes for CASSQGTLNQPQHF.